This is a list of T cell receptor beta chains from one sample in a study of blood T cell repertoires in COVID-19. The protocol was immunoSEQ multiplex PCR, while the TCRdb copy is restricted to in-frame clones and leaves out a portion. The sample holds some 160,000 clones, approximately 83% seen once. Sequences were obtained from peripheral blood. The receptors were sampled from a human donor in a cohort sampled during active COVID-19. Each CDR3 is given with its conserved first and last residue. The D gene is left open where the match is weak. Rows give clone size only sometimes, using once, few, many, or a class for an expanded clone.

j_call: TRBJ1-3
cdr3_length: 17
d_call: -
v_call: TRBV4-1
clone_size: -
cdr3_aa: CASSLSKPSELGNTIYF
cdr3_nt: TGCGCCAGCAGCCTATCTAAGCCGAGCGAGCTGGGAAACACCATATATTTT

j_call: TRBJ2-7
cdr3_length: 14
d_call: TRBD1
v_call: TRBV5-1
clone_size: -
cdr3_aa: CASSLEWGQFEQYF
cdr3_nt: TGCGCCAGCAGCTTGGAATGGGGACAGTTCGAGCAGTACTTC

j_call: TRBJ1-4
cdr3_length: 15
d_call: -
v_call: TRBV19
clone_size: -
cdr3_aa: CASSIRGSTNEKLFF
cdr3_nt: TGTGCCAGTAGTATTAGGGGGTCAACTAATGAAAAACTGTTTTTT

j_call: TRBJ2-7
cdr3_length: 16
d_call: TRBD2
v_call: TRBV7-2
clone_size: -
cdr3_aa: CASSTLGTSGTYEQYF
cdr3_nt: TGTGCCAGCAGCACATTAGGGACTAGCGGAACCTACGAGCAGTACTTC

j_call: TRBJ2-1
cdr3_length: 18
d_call: TRBD2
v_call: TRBV6-1
clone_size: -
cdr3_aa: CASSVTSGGAGNYNEQFF
cdr3_nt: TGTGCCAGCAGTGTGACTAGCGGGGGGGCCGGGAACTACAATGAGCAGTTCTTC

j_call: TRBJ2-3
cdr3_length: 12
d_call: -
v_call: TRBV11-2
clone_size: -
cdr3_aa: CASTQSTDTQYF
cdr3_nt: TGTGCCAGCACACAGAGCACAGATACGCAGTATTTT

j_call: TRBJ1-1
cdr3_length: 13
d_call: -
v_call: TRBV12-3/TRBV12-4
clone_size: -
cdr3_aa: CASKGALNTEAFF
cdr3_nt: TGTGCCAGCAAAGGGGCCCTGAACACTGAAGCTTTCTTT

j_call: TRBJ1-2
cdr3_length: 14
d_call: TRBD1
v_call: TRBV7-2
clone_size: -
cdr3_aa: CASSLETGVAGYTF
cdr3_nt: TGTGCCAGCAGCTTAGAGACAGGGGTCGCTGGCTACACCTTC

j_call: TRBJ1-2
cdr3_length: 13
d_call: -
v_call: TRBV6-5
clone_size: -
cdr3_aa: CASSYSPEYGYTF
cdr3_nt: TGTGCCAGCAGTTACTCGCCGGAGTATGGCTACACCTTC

j_call: TRBJ2-7
cdr3_length: 14
d_call: TRBD2
v_call: TRBV6-5
clone_size: -
cdr3_aa: CASRPPSSGYEQYF
cdr3_nt: TGTGCCAGCAGGCCCCCCTCTAGCGGCTACGAGCAGTACTTC

j_call: TRBJ2-1
cdr3_length: 15
d_call: TRBD2
v_call: TRBV9
clone_size: -
cdr3_aa: CASSVLAGGPNEQFF
cdr3_nt: TGTGCCAGCAGCGTCCTAGCGGGGGGGCCGAATGAGCAGTTCTTC

j_call: TRBJ2-1
cdr3_length: 17
d_call: TRBD2
v_call: TRBV27
clone_size: -
cdr3_aa: CASSPTDGRSSYNEQFF
cdr3_nt: TGTGCCAGCAGTCCCACGGACGGGAGGAGCTCCTACAATGAGCAGTTCTTC

j_call: TRBJ2-1
cdr3_length: 14
d_call: -
v_call: TRBV10-3
clone_size: -
cdr3_aa: CAISDPPTDNEQFF
cdr3_nt: TGTGCCATCAGTGACCCTCCGACAGACAATGAGCAGTTCTTC

j_call: TRBJ1-6
cdr3_length: 17
d_call: TRBD1
v_call: TRBV3-1/TRBV3-2
clone_size: few
cdr3_aa: CASSHHRTTGASSPLHF
cdr3_nt: TGTGCCAGCAGCCACCATAGGACTACAGGGGCTAGTTCACCCCTCCACTTT

j_call: TRBJ1-1
cdr3_length: 14
d_call: -
v_call: TRBV7-9
clone_size: -
cdr3_aa: CASSLGQPNTEAFF
cdr3_nt: TGTGCCAGCAGCCTTGGACAACCGAACACTGAAGCTTTCTTT

j_call: TRBJ2-6
cdr3_length: 16
d_call: -
v_call: TRBV4-3
clone_size: -
cdr3_aa: CASSQDGSSGANVLTF
cdr3_nt: TGCGCCAGCAGCCAAGATGGGAGCTCTGGGGCCAACGTCCTGACTTTC

j_call: TRBJ2-2
cdr3_length: 17
d_call: TRBD2
v_call: TRBV6-4
clone_size: -
cdr3_aa: CASSDSFSGRETGELFF
cdr3_nt: TGTGCCAGCAGTGACTCGTTTAGCGGGAGGGAGACCGGGGAGCTGTTTTTT